This is a list of T cell receptor beta chains from one sample in a study of cytomegalovirus exposure and HLA in healthy donors. Using immunoSEQ multiplex PCR, the repertoire was profiled, and TCRdb retains in-frame clones only, with some absent. This sample has roughly 100,000 clones; about 79% occur once, and the top ten carry about 2.6%. The sequencing input was PBMCs. Receptors were obtained from a man between 50 and 59 years old in good health and CMV-seropositive. Each CDR3 is given with its conserved first and last residue. The order of the fields is J gene, V gene, D gene, clone size, CDR3 protein, CDR3 DNA. D genes are given only for firm matches. Not all rows give a size; the values are once, few, many and, for expanded clones, a class.

TRBJ2-5,TRBV5-1,TRBD2,few,CASTRGTSLQRETQYF,TGCGCCAGCACCCGAGGGACTAGTCTTCAAAGGGAGACCCAGTACTTC
TRBJ1-2,TRBV9,TRBD1,.,CASSVERTGNRYTF,TGTGCCAGCAGCGTAGAAAGGACAGGGAACCGCTACACCTTC
TRBJ2-5,TRBV5-1,TRBD1,.,CASSSTGGLTETQYF,TGCGCCAGCAGCTCGACAGGGGGTTTGACGGAGACCCAGTACTTC
TRBJ1-2,TRBV2,.,.,CASRETYGYTF,TGTGCCAGCCGGGAGACCTATGGCTACACCTTC
TRBJ2-3,TRBV11-3,TRBD2,.,CASSPQGLAGATQYF,TGTGCCAGCAGCCCCCAAGGACTAGCGGGGGCTACGCAGTATTTT
TRBJ2-3,TRBV7-2,TRBD2,.,CASSKIPAGVLNTQYF,TGTGCCAGCAGCAAGATTCCAGCGGGGGTGTTGAATACGCAGTATTTT
TRBJ2-1,TRBV15,.,.,CATSSVSGTYNEQFF,TGTGCCACCAGCAGTGTTAGCGGAACCTACAATGAGCAGTTCTTC
TRBJ2-2,TRBV7-2,.,.,CASSSFTGELFF,TGTGCCAGCAGCTCCTTTACCGGGGAGCTGTTTTTT
TRBJ2-2,TRBV4-2,TRBD2,.,CASSRLSGGGPDTGELFF,TGTGCCAGCAGCCGCCTAAGCGGCGGGGGGCCGGACACCGGGGAGCTGTTTTTT
TRBJ2-2,TRBV23-1,TRBD1,.,CASSQSVSDIGTARSGELFF,TGCGCCAGCAGTCAATCCGTTTCCGATATCGGGACAGCTCGATCCGGGGAGCTGTTTTTT
TRBJ2-2,TRBV9,.,.,CASSVAAGPKTGELFF,TGTGCCAGCAGCGTAGCGGCGGGGCCAAAAACCGGGGAGCTGTTTTTT